Presented here are 27 T cell receptor beta chains from one specimen sequenced in a study of cytomegalovirus exposure and HLA in healthy donors. Sequencing was performed with immunoSEQ multiplex PCR; in TCRdb, only in-frame clones are kept and a portion is missing. The table lists hundreds of thousands of clones, more than 75% of them singletons, with roughly 1.2% in the top ten. The sample comprised PBMCs. The receptors stem from a woman aged 25-40 years in good health and CMV-seropositive.

The CDR3 here is CASRSSGTAYGYTF. Written as DNA, the CDR3 is TGTGCCAGCAGAAGCTCCGGGACAGCCTATGGCTACACCTTC. The V and J genes are TRBV2 and TRBJ1-2, with TRBD1 identical over 7 bases. Germline V gene sequence: CDR1 SNHLY, CDR2 FYNNEI. This CDR3 region has 14 residues. The ends lost 6 bases at V and 4 bases at J; junction bases unmatched: 8.

J is TRBJ2-1 and V is TRBV27; weak D call: TRBD2 (6 bases). V was cut by 2 bases and J by 10 bases, with 9 bases left in between. The germline V gene has CDR1 MNHEY and CDR2 SMNVEV (reference sequence). This CDR3 has 12 residues. CDR3 residues: CASSLGSGEQFF. In nucleotides, the CDR3 is TGTGCCAGCAGTTTAGGGAGCGGGGAGCAGTTCTTC.

The V gene is TRBV10-3, the J gene TRBJ2-3, with a tentative D call TRBD2 (5 bases). In germline, CDR1 is ENHRY, CDR2 SYGVKD. The CDR3 has 12 residues. V was pared by 3 bases and J by 10 bases, with 11 bases between. The CDR3 DNA sequence: TGTGCCATCAGTGAAGGACTGCTTCCGCAGTATTTT. This encodes CAISEGLLPQYF.

The gene calls are TRBV7-8 and TRBJ1-2; 8 bases are a match to TRBD1. With V trimmed by 3 bases and J by 4 bases, 1 base remained unmatched. CDR1 is SGHVS and CDR2 is FQNEAQ in the germline V gene. The CDR3 spans 13 residues. CDR3 in DNA: TGTGCCAGCAGCTTTGGACAGGGCTATGGCTACACCTTC. This codes for CASSFGQGYGYTF.

The V call is TRBV5-1, the J call TRBJ1-1; possible D gene TRBD1, 6 bases. The CDR3 loop spans 15 amino acids. Between the trimmed V and J ends, which lost 0 bases and 5 bases, there was a span of 14 bases. Germline-derived CDR1 and CDR2 are SGHRS and YFSETQ. The CDR3 nucleotides read TGCGCCAGCAGCTTGGTAGGGGGGGGGAGGACTGAAGCTTTCTTT. Protein product: CASSLVGGGRTEAFF.

V usage is TRBV19 and J usage is TRBJ2-6; D perhaps matches TRBD1 (7 bases). The length of the CDR3 is 17 residues. The germline V gene encodes CDR1 LNHDA and CDR2 SQIVND (reference sequence). The V end was cut by 5 bases, the J end by 0 bases, with 14 bases between. The CDR3 loop is CASSFRQGGSGANVLTF. As DNA, the CDR3 is TGTGCCAGTAGTTTCCGACAGGGAGGCTCTGGGGCCAACGTCCTGACTTTC.

The chain carries TRBV15 and TRBJ2-7; TRBD1 aligns across 9 bases. The CDR3 runs to 16 residues. Germline-derived CDR1 and CDR2 are LNHNV and YYDKDF (reference sequence). V was clipped by 4 bases and J by 9 bases; unmatched bases: 16. CDR3 nucleotide sequence: TGTGCCACCAGCAAAATAGGGGGACAGGGAGGGTTCGGGCAGTACTTC. Residues: CATSKIGGQGGFGQYF.

The rearrangement joins TRBV4-2 to TRBJ2-7, with 7 bases matching TRBD2. The CDR3 length is 17 residues. The ends lost 0 bases at V and 6 bases at J; junction bases unmatched: 14. Germline V gives CDR1 LGHNA, CDR2 YNFKEQ. This CDR3 reads CASSQDPSGTPQREQYF. As DNA, the CDR3 is TGTGCCAGCAGCCAAGATCCGAGCGGGACCCCCCAACGCGAGCAGTACTTC.

J is TRBJ2-6 and V is TRBV27, with D unresolved. V was clipped by 3 bases and J by 0 bases, with 9 bases between them. Per the germline V gene, CDR1 is MNHEY and CDR2 is SMNVEV (reference sequence). The CDR3 has 16 residues. The CDR3 sequence is CASSFRRSSGANVLTF. The CDR3 DNA reads as TGTGCCAGCAGTTTTCGACGGAGCTCTGGGGCCAACGTCCTGACTTTC.

The V and J genes are TRBV23-1 and TRBJ2-1, with D perhaps TRBD1 (5 bases). TRBV23-1 has ORF status, its function being uncertain. The CDR3 consists of 17 residues. Trimming removed 0 bases from V and 2 bases from J, with 14 bases in between. The CDR3 nucleotides are TGCGCCAGCAGTCAATCGGAACCCGACAGCCCCTACAATGAGCAGTTCTTC. It specifies CASSQSEPDSPYNEQFF.

The V gene is TRBV2, the J gene TRBJ1-5; 7 bases line up with TRBD1. Germline V gene sequence: CDR1 SNHLY, CDR2 FYNNEI. Trimming took 3 bases from V and 5 from J; bases not matched to a gene: 7. This CDR3 is 15 amino acids long. CDR3 protein: CASSEVFRGDQPQHF. DNA for the CDR3: TGTGCCAGCAGTGAGGTCTTCAGGGGGGATCAGCCCCAGCATTTT.

This clone was observed a handful of times. The chain is built from TRBV5-1 and TRBJ2-7; D perhaps matches TRBD1 (6 bases). CDR1 is SGHRS, CDR2 YFSETQ, per germline. The CDR3 has 12 amino acids. V dropped 0 bases and J dropped 9 bases, with 10 bases sitting between them. The CDR3 spells CASSLDRAVQYF. CDR3 DNA sequence: TGCGCCAGCAGCTTGGACAGGGCGGTGCAGTACTTC.

This chain connects TRBV6-5 to TRBJ1-5; D remains ambiguous. This CDR3 is 15 amino acids long. The germline V gene encodes CDR1 MNHEY and CDR2 SVGAGI. Trimming left V 5 bases short and J 4 bases short, with 15 bases between. The CDR3 loop reads CASSRRAARNQPQHF. The CDR3 DNA reads as TGTGCCAGCAGTCGGAGGGCTGCTCGGAATCAGCCCCAGCATTTT.

For this clone: The same CDR3 also results from other DNA sequences found in this sample. J is TRBJ2-1 and V is TRBV6-5, with D possibly matching TRBD2 (5 bases). The CDR3 length is 13 residues. From germline, CDR1 is MNHEY and CDR2 SVGAGI. V was cut by 0 bases and J by 5 bases, with 5 bases left in between. The chain's CDR3 is CASSYSRDNEQFF. DNA for the CDR3: TGTGCCAGCAGTTACTCGCGGGACAATGAGCAGTTCTTC.

The V and J genes are TRBV6-5 and TRBJ1-2; a weak D match, TRBD1 (5 bases). The length of the CDR3 is 14 residues. V lost 0 bases and J 7 bases, leaving 12 bases between the germline ends. CDR1 and CDR2 (germline): MNHEY, SVGAGI. DNA for the CDR3: TGTGCCAGCAGTTACTCGGTGGGGCGCGGTGGCTACACCTTC. It codes for CASSYSVGRGGYTF.

This chain's CDR3 is CASSQGGNDGTEAFF. The CDR3 DNA sequence: TGCGCCAGCAGCCAAGGGGGTAATGATGGCACTGAAGCTTTCTTT. The chain is built from TRBV5-1 and TRBJ1-1, with D tentatively TRBD1 (6 bases). Germline V lookup: CDR1 SGHRS, CDR2 YFSETQ. Deletions cut 4 bases from V and 4 bases from J, with 17 bases between. CDR3 length equals 15 residues.

The chain recombines TRBV6-1 with TRBJ2-3; 12 bases match TRBD2. This CDR3 spans 15 amino acids. The germline V gene encodes CDR1 MNHNS and CDR2 SASEGT. The junction had 4 bases not matched to a gene; V was cut back by 6 bases and J by 3 bases. The CDR3 spells CASSPTSGRTDTQYF. CDR3 nucleotides: TGTGCCAGCAGCCCCACTAGCGGGAGGACAGATACGCAGTATTTT.

The V gene is TRBV30, the J gene TRBJ2-4, with 7 bases that match TRBD2. J gave up 9 bases and V 5 bases, and 10 bases lay outside the gene matches. The CDR3 runs 13 residues. The germline V gene encodes CDR1 GTSNPN and CDR2 SVGIG (reference sequence). CDR3 protein: CAWSTGDYAIQYF. In DNA form, the CDR3 reads TGTGCCTGGTCTACGGGGGACTATGCCATTCAGTACTTC.

This chain connects TRBV5-1 to TRBJ1-4; D is undetermined. The CDR3 has 16 amino acids. The germline gives CDR1 SGHRS, CDR2 YFSETQ. The V and J ends lost 1 base and 0 bases respectively, with 10 bases between them. The CDR3 DNA reads TGCGCCAGCAGCTTGCAAGAGTATGCAACTAATGAAAAACTGTTTTTT. Translating gives CASSLQEYATNEKLFF.

This clone was recorded once. The V and J genes are TRBV7-2 and TRBJ1-5; D not certain. Between the trimmed V and J ends, which lost 2 bases and 7 bases, there was a span of 12 bases. The CDR3 runs to 14 residues. In germline, CDR1 is SGHTA, CDR2 FQGNSA. The CDR3 DNA reads as TGTGCCAGCAGCTTACAGGTAGTTGGCCAGCCCCAGCATTTT. This encodes CASSLQVVGQPQHF.

The chain joins TRBV30 to TRBJ1-1; possible D gene TRBD1, 6 bases. Germline V gives CDR1 GTSNPN, CDR2 SVGIG (reference sequence). This CDR3 region has 13 residues. Trimming stripped 5 bases from V and 6 bases from J, with 16 bases between. In DNA form, the CDR3 reads TGTGCCTGGGTCCGAGGGGGGGGGTCTGAAGCTTTCTTT. Translating it yields CAWVRGGGSEAFF.

The chain combines TRBV19 with TRBJ2-1; 12 nucleotides match TRBD2. The CDR3 length is 15 residues. The V gene end was trimmed by 1 base and the J gene end by 9 bases; junction bases not matched to a gene: 4. Germline CDR1 and CDR2: LNHDA and SQIVND (reference sequence). DNA for the CDR3: TGTGCCAGTAGTATAGGGCTAGCGGGAGGGGTTGAGCAGTTCTTC. This codes for CASSIGLAGGVEQFF.

The rearrangement uses TRBV5-1 and TRBJ2-5, with D maybe TRBD1 (5 bases). CDR1 SGHRS and CDR2 YFSETQ come from the germline V gene. The V and J ends lost 3 bases and 1 base respectively, with 10 bases between them. The CDR3 runs to 14 residues. The chain's CDR3 is CASSYGATQETQYF. CDR3 coding DNA: TGCGCCAGCAGCTATGGGGCTACCCAAGAGACCCAGTACTTC.

The rearrangement joins TRBV7-9 to TRBJ2-1, with 7 nucleotides matching TRBD2. Germline V gene lookup returns CDR1 SEHNR and CDR2 FQNEAQ (reference sequence). This CDR3 has 14 residues. J lost 9 bases, V lost 0 bases, and 5 bases had no gene match. The DNA for the CDR3 is TGTGCCAGCAGCTTAGCTGGACTAGTAAGTGAGCAGTTCTTC. This gives the protein CASSLAGLVSEQFF. The full variable domain, completed using reference TRBV7-9 and TRBJ2-1, is DTGVSQNPRHKITKRGQNVTFRCDPISEHNRLYWYRQTLGQGPEFLTYFQNEAQLEKSRLLSDRFSAERPKGSFSTLEIQRTEQGDSAMYLCASSLAGLVSEQFFGPGTRLTVL.

The V call is TRBV19, the J call TRBJ1-2; 9 positions match TRBD1. The J segment lost 4 bases and the V segment lost 3 bases, leaving 6 bases of the junction unmatched. In germline, CDR1 is LNHDA, CDR2 SQIVND (reference sequence). The CDR3 is 15 amino acids. The CDR3 protein is CASSIAGTGTYGYTF. The CDR3 DNA sequence: TGTGCCAGTAGTATCGCCGGGACAGGGACCTATGGCTACACCTTC.

This chain connects TRBV10-3 to TRBJ2-7; TRBD2 agrees at 7 bases. Trimming removed 9 bases from V and 4 bases from J; junction bases left unmatched: 6. The CDR3 is 12 amino acids. Per germline, CDR1 ENHRY and CDR2 SYGVKD. The chain's CDR3 is CAMGGGAYEQYF. In DNA form, the CDR3 reads TGTGCCATGGGGGGGGGAGCTTACGAGCAGTACTTC.

This clone was counted a few times. This chain connects TRBV2 to TRBJ1-2; D uncertain. Germline CDR1 is SNHLY and CDR2 is FYNNEI. Trimming shortened V by 4 bases and J by 8 bases, and 11 bases separated the two germline ends. The CDR3 runs to 12 residues. As DNA, the CDR3 is TGTGCCAGCAGTGTTTCGGGGTTCGGCTACACCTTC. This sequence encodes CASSVSGFGYTF.